The 23 T cell receptor beta chains below come from one sample, sequenced in a study of post-analysis software for immune sequencing data. TCR beta libraries were prepared from cDNA with unique molecular identifiers. MiXCR, run by TCRdb on the PCR reads, gives a single entry per CDR3 protein. The sample yields 350,000 to 500,000 distinct CDR3 sequences, approximately 39% seen once. Antigen specificity for these receptors is unknown. Study conclusions and caveats: A few TRBV segments (TRBV5-6, TRBV5-1 and TRBV20-1 among them) occurred more frequently in patients than in controls.

Specimen: blood. These receptors were collected from a girl aged 2 to 9 with multiple sclerosis.

There are a few counts of this clonotype. Sequence at one end of the junction differs from germline and may be a read error. The J gene is TRBJ1-2, the V gene TRBV29-1; possible D gene TRBD1, 6 bases. CDR3 length equals 15 residues. Germline V gene data show CDR1 as SQVTM and CDR2 as ANQGSEA. The CDR3 protein is CSVEEVARGGYGYTF. CDR3 DNA sequence: TGCAGCGTAGAAGAGGTAGCCAGGGGAGGCTATGGCTACACCTTC.

The genes are TRBV3-1 and TRBJ1-2; D ambiguous. Germline loops: CDR1 LGHDT, CDR2 YNNKEL (reference sequence). Trimming removed 0 bases at V and 2 bases at J, with 13 bases between. The CDR3 has 16 amino acids. Written as DNA, the CDR3 is TGTGCCAGCAGCCAAGATATCAGAGACACCAACTATGGCTACACCTTC. Translating gives CASSQDIRDTNYGYTF.

The gene calls are TRBV5-1 and TRBJ1-2, with TRBD1 as a possible D gene (5 bases). The CDR3 is 15 residues long. Germline V gives CDR1 SGHRS, CDR2 YFSETQ. Trimming took off 7 bases at V and 5 bases at J, with 21 bases between the two ends. CDR3 in DNA: TGCGCCAGCCGACGCTGGAGGGGAGGCGGATATGGCTACACCTTC. It codes for CASRRWRGGGYGYTF.

V is TRBV29-1 and J is TRBJ2-7; maybe TRBD1 (5 bases). CDR1 SQVTM and CDR2 ANQGSEA come from the germline V gene. Trimming pared 6 bases from V and 0 bases from J, leaving 18 bases between. This CDR3 comprises 15 residues. The DNA of the CDR3 is TGCAGCGTGCCTCGAAGGGGCCATGTCTCCTACGAGCAGTACTTC. This encodes CSVPRRGHVSYEQYF.

This clonotype was seen a handful of times. The chain recombines TRBV12-3 or TRBV12-4 with TRBJ2-7; TRBD2 agrees at 11 bases. The length of the CDR3 is 15 residues. Trimming cost V 3 bases and J 4 bases; bases outside gene matches: 5. CDR3 protein: CASSFSLAGAYEQYF. Written as DNA, the CDR3 is TGTGCCAGCAGTTTCTCACTAGCGGGAGCATACGAGCAGTACTTC.

The chain carries TRBV27 and TRBJ2-4; weak D call: TRBD1 (6 bases). V lost 8 bases to trimming and J lost 4 bases, with 15 bases between them. This CDR3 comprises 14 residues. Germline CDR1 and CDR2: MNHEY and SMNVEV (reference sequence). The CDR3 DNA reads TGTGCCAGCTCCTCCTCGGGACAAAAAAACATTCAGTACTTC. Its protein is CASSSSGQKNIQYF.

This clonotype was counted between two and nine times. The J gene is TRBJ2-7, the V gene TRBV28; 12 bases map to TRBD2. V was clipped by 5 bases and J by 2 bases; unmatched bases: 4. Per germline, CDR1 MDHEN and CDR2 SYDVKM. The CDR3 is made up of 15 amino acids. The CDR3 DNA sequence: TGTGCCAGCAGTGTAGGACTAGCGGGGCCCTACGAGCAGTACTTC. Its translation: CASSVGLAGPYEQYF.

The chain couples TRBV28 to TRBJ2-5; perhaps TRBD2 as D (5 bases). The CDR3 covers 10 residues. Per the germline V gene, CDR1 is MDHEN and CDR2 is SYDVKM. V lost 5 bases to trimming and J lost 10 bases, with 8 bases between them. Written as DNA, the CDR3 is TGTGCCAGCAGTGGGAGAGTCCAGTACTTC. Its translation: CASSGRVQYF.

This clonotype appeared a single time. This may come from a read error, since a much larger clone is one base off. The rearrangement uses TRBV9 and TRBJ2-1, with D perhaps matching TRBD1 or TRBD2 (5 bases each). The CDR3 loop spans 14 amino acids. From germline, CDR1 is SGDLS and CDR2 YYNGEE. CDR3 residues: CAGSPGSSYNEQFF. For the CDR3, the DNA is TGTGCCGGCAGCCCAGGGAGTTCCTACAATGAGCAGTTCTTC.

The chain employs TRBV20-1 and TRBJ2-7, with 14 bases lining up with TRBD2. Trimming took 4 bases from V and 4 from J; bases not matched to a gene: 9. The CDR3 has 16 residues. The germline V gene has CDR1 DFQATT and CDR2 SNEGSKA (reference sequence). CDR3 nucleotides: TGCAGTGCTACCCGGACTAGCGGGGGGCCTTCGTACGAGCAGTACTTC. It encodes CSATRTSGGPSYEQYF.

This chain uses TRBV3-1 with TRBJ2-5, with 9 bases identical to TRBD1. CDR3 length: 14 residues. Germline V gene lookup returns CDR1 LGHDT and CDR2 YNNKEL (reference sequence). After removal of 4 bases from V and 4 bases from J, the junction contained 4 bases not matched to a gene. CDR3 amino acids: CASSPTGGVETQYF. The CDR3 DNA reads TGTGCCAGCAGCCCCACAGGGGGCGTAGAGACCCAGTACTTC.

The V call is TRBV7-9, the J call TRBJ1-6; 10 bases agree with TRBD1. The germline CDR1 and CDR2 sequences are SEHNR and FQNEAQ (reference sequence). This CDR3 has 15 residues. Unmatched junction bases numbered 7, after V lost 5 bases and J lost 9 bases. The CDR3 bases are TGTGCCAGCAGCCCTTGGACAGGGGGGAGTTCACCCCTCCACTTT. This gives the protein CASSPWTGGSSPLHF. Combining the CDR3 with reference TRBV7-9 and TRBJ1-6 gives the whole variable domain DTGVSQNPRHKITKRGQNVTFRCDPISEHNRLYWYRQTLGQGPEFLTYFQNEAQLEKSRLLSDRFSAERPKGSFSTLEIQRTEQGDSAMYLCASSPWTGGSSPLHFGNGTRLTVT.

This clonotype has a handful of counts. CDR3 in DNA: TGCGCCACCTCACCCGCAGAAGGTGGCTACACCTTC. Amino acid sequence: CATSPAEGGYTF. The chain couples TRBV5-1 to TRBJ1-2; D gene unclear. Germline V gene lookup returns CDR1 SGHRS and CDR2 YFSETQ. The CDR3 totals 12 residues. Trimming took off 9 bases at V and 7 bases at J, with 16 bases between the two ends.

The chain is built from TRBV15 and TRBJ1-2; D ambiguous. This CDR3 has 14 residues. Germline V CDR1 and CDR2: LNHNV, YYDKDF (reference sequence). Trimming took off 0 bases at V and 4 bases at J, with 9 bases between the two ends. CDR3: CATSRDRNPYGYTF. The CDR3 coding sequence is TGTGCCACCAGCAGAGATAGGAACCCCTATGGCTACACCTTC.

This clonotype was observed a handful of times. The CDR3 bases are TGCAGTGCTAGTTCCGGGACTAGCGGATACGAGCAGTACTTC. It specifies CSASSGTSGYEQYF. The chain recombines TRBV20-1 with TRBJ2-5; 11 positions match TRBD2. The J call may be wrong; the DNA end is better matched by TRBJ2-7. CDR3 length: 14 amino acids. Germline V gene data show CDR1 as DFQATT and CDR2 as SNEGSKA (reference sequence).

The rearrangement uses TRBV15 and TRBJ2-3; D is possibly TRBD2 (7 bases). The CDR3 runs to 16 residues. CDR1 and CDR2 (germline): LNHNV, YYDKDF (reference sequence). The V and J ends lost 0 bases and 2 bases respectively, with 12 bases between them. The CDR3 loop is CATSREGGGITDTQYF. The DNA of the CDR3 is TGTGCCACCAGCAGAGAAGGGGGGGGGATCACAGATACGCAGTATTTT. The whole variable domain, remainder taken from reference TRBV15 and TRBJ2-3, is DAMVIQNPRYQVTQFGKPVTLSCSQTLNHNVMYWYQQKSSQAPKLLFHYYDKDFNNEADTPDNFQSRRPNTSFCFLDIRSPGLGDTAMYLCATSREGGGITDTQYFGPGTRLTVL.

This clonotype has only a few counts. V and J are TRBV5-1 and TRBJ2-1; perhaps D is TRBD1 or TRBD2 (6 bases each). The CDR3 sequence is 15 residues long. V was shortened by 1 base and J by 10 bases, with 18 bases between the two germline ends. Germline CDR1 reads SGHRS; CDR2 reads YFSETQ. The CDR3 is CASSLIGGPLEEQFF. CDR3 DNA: TGCGCCAGCAGCTTGATTGGGGGGCCTTTGGAGGAGCAGTTCTTC.

This chain joins TRBV28 and TRBJ1-2; possibly TRBD1 for D (5 bases). CDR3 length: 12 residues. In germline, CDR1 is MDHEN, CDR2 SYDVKM. The V end lost 2 bases, the J end lost 9 bases, and 10 bases lay between the germline ends. In DNA form, the CDR3 reads TGTGCCAGCAGTTTAGACGAGGGGCGCTACACCTTC. It yields the protein CASSLDEGRYTF.

The chain has TRBV28 and TRBJ1-2; no clear D. Per the germline V gene, CDR1 is MDHEN and CDR2 is SYDVKM. The CDR3 runs 15 residues. V was clipped by 3 bases and J by 4 bases, with 15 bases between them. This CDR3 is CASSFERGQSYGYTF. The CDR3 coding sequence is TGTGCCAGCAGTTTCGAAAGAGGCCAGTCCTATGGCTACACCTTC.

The V and J genes are TRBV18 and TRBJ2-5, with D hard to call. The J call is doubtful: the DNA matches TRBJ2-7 better. The V gene's germline CDR1 is KGHSH and CDR2 LQKENI. The CDR3 loop spans 13 amino acids. The CDR3 here is CASSRAVPYEQYF. DNA of the CDR3: TGTGCCAGCTCACGAGCAGTTCCCTACGAGCAGTACTTC.

Turning to this clonotype: A much bigger clone sits one base away, suggesting this may be a read error. The genes are TRBV29-1 and TRBJ2-3; 11 nucleotides line up with TRBD2. This CDR3 is built from 15 residues. Per germline, CDR1 SQVTM and CDR2 ANQGSEA. In nucleotides, the CDR3 is TGCAGCGTTCCAGCCCTAGCGGGAGGAGCAGATGCGCAGTATTTT. This gives the protein CSVPALAGGADAQYF.

This clonotype was observed a handful of times. The V and J genes are TRBV10-3 and TRBJ1-4; 7 nucleotides match TRBD1. V lost 7 bases and J lost 0; bases outside the gene matches: 5. CDR3 length: 15 amino acids. Per the germline V gene, CDR1 is ENHRY and CDR2 is SYGVKD. Written as DNA, the CDR3 is TGTGCCATCAAGCGGGACAGCGCAACTAATGAAAAACTGTTTTTT. The encoded protein is CAIKRDSATNEKLFF.

Note on this clonotype: One end of the junction is discordant with germline, which a read error may explain. The rearrangement uses TRBV12-3 or TRBV12-4 and TRBJ2-1; no clear D. The CDR3 covers 14 residues. CDR3 bases: TGTGCTAGCAGTTCAACGGGCCTCCTCCAAGAGCAGTTCTTC. Translating it yields CASSSTGLLQEQFF.